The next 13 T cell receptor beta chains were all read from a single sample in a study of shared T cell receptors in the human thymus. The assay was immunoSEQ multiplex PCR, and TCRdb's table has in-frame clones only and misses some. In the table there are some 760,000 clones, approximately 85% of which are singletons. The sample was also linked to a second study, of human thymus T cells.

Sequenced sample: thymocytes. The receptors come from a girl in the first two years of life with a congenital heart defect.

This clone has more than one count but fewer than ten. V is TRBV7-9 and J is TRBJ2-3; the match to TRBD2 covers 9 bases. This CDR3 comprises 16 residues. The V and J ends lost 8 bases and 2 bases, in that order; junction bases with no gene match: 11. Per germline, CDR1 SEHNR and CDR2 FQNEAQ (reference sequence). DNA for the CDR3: TGTGCCAGCGGGGCGGGGGGGCTGCCCGTCACAGATACGCAGTATTTT. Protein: CASGAGGLPVTDTQYF.

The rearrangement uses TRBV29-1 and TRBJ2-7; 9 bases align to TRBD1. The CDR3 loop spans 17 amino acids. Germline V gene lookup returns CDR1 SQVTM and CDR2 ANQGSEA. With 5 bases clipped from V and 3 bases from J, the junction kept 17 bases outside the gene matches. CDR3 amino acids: CSVWDRDKASNNYEQYF. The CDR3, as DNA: TGCAGCGTTTGGGACAGGGATAAGGCCTCTAATAACTACGAGCAGTACTTC.

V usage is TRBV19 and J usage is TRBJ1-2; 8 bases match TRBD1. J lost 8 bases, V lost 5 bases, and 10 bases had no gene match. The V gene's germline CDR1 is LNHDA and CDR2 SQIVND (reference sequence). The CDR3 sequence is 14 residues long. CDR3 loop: CASSLDRDITGYTF. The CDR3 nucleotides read TGTGCCAGTAGTTTGGACAGGGATATTACCGGCTACACCTTC.

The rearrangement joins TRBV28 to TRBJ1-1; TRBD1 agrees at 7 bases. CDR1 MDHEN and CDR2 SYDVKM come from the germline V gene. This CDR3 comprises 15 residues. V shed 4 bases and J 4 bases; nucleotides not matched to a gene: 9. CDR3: CASSWRGRSSTEAFF. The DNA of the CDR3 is TGTGCCAGCAGTTGGAGGGGGCGAAGTTCCACTGAAGCTTTCTTT.

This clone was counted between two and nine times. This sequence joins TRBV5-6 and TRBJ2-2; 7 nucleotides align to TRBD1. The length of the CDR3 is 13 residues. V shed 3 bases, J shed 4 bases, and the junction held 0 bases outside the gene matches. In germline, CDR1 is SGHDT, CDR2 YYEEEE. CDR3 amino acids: CASSWDSTGELFF. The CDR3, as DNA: TGTGCCAGCAGCTGGGACAGCACCGGGGAGCTGTTTTTT.

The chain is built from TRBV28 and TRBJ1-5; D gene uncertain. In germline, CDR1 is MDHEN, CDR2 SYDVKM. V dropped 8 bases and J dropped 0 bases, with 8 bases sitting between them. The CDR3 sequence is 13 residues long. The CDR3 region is CASGLSSNQPQHF. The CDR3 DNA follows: TGTGCCAGCGGACTCTCTAGCAATCAGCCCCAGCATTTT.

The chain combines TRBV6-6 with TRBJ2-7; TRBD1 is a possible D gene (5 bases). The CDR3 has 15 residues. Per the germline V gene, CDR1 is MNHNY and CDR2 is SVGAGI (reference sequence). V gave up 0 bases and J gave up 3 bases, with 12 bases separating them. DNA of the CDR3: TGTGCCAGCAGTTACTCGTCCCCAAGGGGCTACGAGCAGTACTTC. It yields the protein CASSYSSPRGYEQYF.

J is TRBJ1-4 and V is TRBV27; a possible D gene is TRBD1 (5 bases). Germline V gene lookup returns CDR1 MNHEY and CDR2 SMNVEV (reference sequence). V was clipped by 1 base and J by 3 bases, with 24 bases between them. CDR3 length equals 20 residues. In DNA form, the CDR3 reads TGTGCCAGCAGTTTATTTGGGGTGGGGCGACAGCGCCCGCCTAATGAAAAACTGTTTTTT. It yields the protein CASSLFGVGRQRPPNEKLFF.

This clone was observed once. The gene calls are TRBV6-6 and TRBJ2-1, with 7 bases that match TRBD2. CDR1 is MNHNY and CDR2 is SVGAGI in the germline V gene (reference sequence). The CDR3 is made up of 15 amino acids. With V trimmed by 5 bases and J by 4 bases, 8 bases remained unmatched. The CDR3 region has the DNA TGTGCCAGCAGTCAGAGGGGAGGGGAATACAATGAGCAGTTCTTC. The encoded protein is CASSQRGGEYNEQFF.

The CDR3 bases are TGTGCCAGCAGTTCAACACTAAAAGCTTTCTTT. It codes for CASSSTLKAFF. The chain has TRBV28 and TRBJ1-1; the D is unclear. The germline CDR1 and CDR2 sequences are MDHEN and SYDVKM. V shed 4 bases and J shed 9 bases, with 9 bases lying between them. The CDR3 consists of 11 residues.

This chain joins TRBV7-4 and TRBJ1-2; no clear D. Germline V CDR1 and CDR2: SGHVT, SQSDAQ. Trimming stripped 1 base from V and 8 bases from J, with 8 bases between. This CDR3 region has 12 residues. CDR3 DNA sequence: TGTGCCAGCAGCTTAGGCCGCGGGGGCTACACCTTC. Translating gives CASSLGRGGYTF.

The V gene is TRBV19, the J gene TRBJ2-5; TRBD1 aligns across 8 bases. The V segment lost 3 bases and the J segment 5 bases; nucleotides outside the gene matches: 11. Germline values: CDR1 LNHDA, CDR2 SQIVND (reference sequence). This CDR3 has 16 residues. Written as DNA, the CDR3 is TGTGCCAGTAGTATGTTGCAGGGGGCGCCCACGGAGACCCAGTACTTC. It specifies CASSMLQGAPTETQYF.

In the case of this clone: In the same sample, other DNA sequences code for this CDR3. CDR3 sequence reads: CASRGGGSYEQYF. The CDR3 DNA sequence: TGTGCCAGCCGGGGCGGGGGATCCTACGAGCAGTACTTC. The V gene is TRBV2, the J gene TRBJ2-7, with 7 bases matching TRBD2. Germline assignment: CDR1 SNHLY and CDR2 FYNNEI. The CDR3 has 13 amino acids. The V gene end was trimmed by 8 bases and the J gene end by 1 base; junction bases not matched to a gene: 5.